The 12 T cell receptor beta chains below come from one sample, sequenced in a study of blood T cell repertoires in COVID-19. Clones were read by immunoSEQ multiplex PCR, and TCRdb kept only the in-frame ones, dropping some. The sample gives 330,000 or so clones, roughly 86% of which show up once; more than 7.5% is in the top ten. Sequenced material: peripheral blood. Receptor source: a man in his thirties or forties with COVID-19, enrolled during active disease.

The chain's CDR3 is CASSLMIAGNYEQYF. The CDR3 nucleotides read TGTGCCAGCAGCTTAATGATAGCGGGGAACTACGAGCAGTACTTC. This chain uses TRBV7-3 with TRBJ2-7; TRBD2 agrees at 8 bases. CDR3 size: 15 residues. Looked up from germline, CDR1 is SGHTA and CDR2 is FQGTGA. V dropped 1 base and J dropped 3; count of bases not matched to a gene: 5.

This clone was seen just once. The chain is built from TRBV7-2 and TRBJ1-3; 7 positions match TRBD1. Germline V lookup: CDR1 SGHTA, CDR2 FQGNSA. After removal of 5 bases from V and 0 bases from J, the junction contained 10 bases not matched to a gene. This CDR3 comprises 17 residues. Here the CDR3 DNA reads TGTGCCAGCAGCCCAGGGGGTCCCTCTTTCTCTGGAAACACCATATATTTT. It is translated as CASSPGGPSFSGNTIYF.

The sample holds a few counts of this clone. V gene TRBV19 combines with J gene TRBJ1-1, with 9 positions matching TRBD1. V lost 4 bases, J lost 5 bases, and 11 bases stayed unmatched. Germline assignment: CDR1 LNHDA and CDR2 SQIVND (reference sequence). The CDR3 extends over 16 amino acids. The CDR3 sequence: CASSTDRGLWKTEAFF. CDR3 coding DNA: TGTGCCAGTAGTACGGACAGGGGATTATGGAAAACTGAAGCTTTCTTT.

This chain uses TRBV5-6 with TRBJ1-1, with 7 bases aligning to TRBD1. Per the germline V gene, CDR1 is SGHDT and CDR2 is YYEEEE. V was pared by 6 bases and J by 1 base, with 6 bases of the junction left unmatched. The CDR3 length is 14 residues. This CDR3 reads CASTIGTANTEAFF. For the CDR3, the DNA is TGTGCCAGCACGATCGGGACAGCGAACACTGAAGCTTTCTTT.

The chain carries TRBV6-2 or TRBV6-3 and TRBJ2-7; unclear D gene. The germline V gene encodes CDR1 MNHEY and CDR2 SVGEGT. V gave up 2 bases and J gave up 5 bases, with 4 bases separating them. This CDR3 region has 11 residues. DNA of the CDR3: TGTGCCAGCAGTTACCGGGACGAGCAGTACTTC. This sequence encodes CASSYRDEQYF.

This rearrangement joins TRBV9 to TRBJ1-1, with D uncertain. Germline V gene data show CDR1 as SGDLS and CDR2 as YYNGEE. V was pared by 0 bases and J by 1 base, with 7 bases between. The CDR3 runs 14 residues. The CDR3 coding sequence is TGTGCCAGCAGCGTAGGAGAACGGAACACTGAAGCTTTCTTT. Protein sequence: CASSVGERNTEAFF.

This chain uses TRBV4-3 with TRBJ2-7, with D possibly being TRBD1 (6 bases). V was pared by 0 bases and J by 6 bases, with 12 bases between. Germline V lookup: CDR1 LGHNA, CDR2 YSLEER. There are 14 residues in the CDR3. The CDR3 sequence: CASSQEPTGFEQYF. The CDR3 region has the DNA TGCGCCAGCAGCCAAGAACCGACAGGCTTCGAGCAGTACTTC.

This chain joins TRBV18 and TRBJ1-5; D is unresolved. The CDR3 covers 15 residues. Germline-derived CDR1 and CDR2 are KGHSH and LQKENI. V shed 3 bases and J shed 5 bases, with 14 bases lying between them. The CDR3 is CASSPNAGVDQPQHF. As DNA, the CDR3 is TGTGCCAGCTCACCGAACGCCGGGGTGGATCAGCCCCAGCATTTT.

V is TRBV29-1 and J is TRBJ1-2, with TRBD1 matching over 11 bases. Germline CDR1 and CDR2: SQVTM and ANQGSEA. V was clipped by 4 bases and J by 0 bases; unmatched bases: 7. CDR3 length: 16 amino acids. The CDR3 coding sequence is TGCAGCGTTGCCCGGGACAGGGGGATAGCTAACTATGGCTACACCTTC. Its protein is CSVARDRGIANYGYTF.

This chain joins TRBV28 and TRBJ2-7; D unclear. CDR3 length: 16 residues. Germline V CDR1 and CDR2: MDHEN, SYDVKM. Trimming cost V 6 bases and J 1 base, with 19 bases left between them. CDR3 coding DNA: TGTGCCAGCAGCCCACCTTTGGTGCAGATATCCTACGAGCAGTACTTC. Translation gives CASSPPLVQISYEQYF. The full variable domain, rest sourced from reference TRBV28 and TRBJ2-7, is DVKVTQSSRYLVKRTGEKVFLECVQDMDHENMFWYRQDPGLGLRLIYFSYDVKMKEKGDIPEGYSVSREKKERFSLILESASTNQTSMYLCASSPPLVQISYEQYFGPGTRLTVT.

The chain has TRBV28 and TRBJ2-2, with D tentatively TRBD1 (5 bases). The CDR3 runs 18 residues. CDR1 is MDHEN, CDR2 SYDVKM, per germline. V was shortened by 3 bases and J by 3 bases, with 20 bases between the two germline ends. The CDR3 reads CASSFPRIWQGDTGELFF. The DNA for the CDR3 is TGTGCCAGCAGTTTCCCTAGAATCTGGCAGGGTGACACCGGGGAGCTGTTTTTT.

The chain has TRBV4-1 and TRBJ1-1; D not resolved. Trimming removed 0 bases at V and 5 bases at J, with 13 bases between. Per the germline V gene, CDR1 is MGHRA and CDR2 is YSYEKL. The CDR3 covers 15 residues. This CDR3 is CASSQEAVGRTEAFF. CDR3 bases: TGCGCCAGCAGCCAAGAGGCGGTGGGGAGGACTGAAGCTTTCTTT.